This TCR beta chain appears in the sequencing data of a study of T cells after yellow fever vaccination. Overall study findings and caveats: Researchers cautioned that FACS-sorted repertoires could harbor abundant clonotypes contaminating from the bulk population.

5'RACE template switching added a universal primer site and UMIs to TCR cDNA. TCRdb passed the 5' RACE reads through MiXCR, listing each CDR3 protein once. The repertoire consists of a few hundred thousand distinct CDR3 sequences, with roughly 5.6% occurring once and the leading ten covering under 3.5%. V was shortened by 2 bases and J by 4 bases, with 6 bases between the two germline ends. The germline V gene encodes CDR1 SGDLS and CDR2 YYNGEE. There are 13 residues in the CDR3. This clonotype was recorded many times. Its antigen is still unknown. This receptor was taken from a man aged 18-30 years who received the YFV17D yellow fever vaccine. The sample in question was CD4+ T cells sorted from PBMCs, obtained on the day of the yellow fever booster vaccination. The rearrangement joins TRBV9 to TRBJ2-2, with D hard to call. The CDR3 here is CASSVYITGELFF. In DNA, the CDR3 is TGTGCCAGCAGCGTCTACATCACCGGGGAGCTGTTTTTT.